One sample yielded the 3 T cell receptor beta chains listed below, sequenced in a study of cytomegalovirus exposure and HLA in healthy donors. Researchers ran the PCR with 60 Vbeta and 13 Jbeta primers. Produced via immunoSEQ multiplex PCR; TCRdb's table is partial and in-frame only. The sample lists around 150,000 clones, 75% occurring once. The sequenced sample was PBMCs. These receptor sequences come from a woman between 40 and 55 years old in good health and CMV-seropositive.

The chain couples TRBV7-8 to TRBJ1-1, with D possibly matching TRBD1 (6 bases). Germline V CDR1 and CDR2: SGHVS, FQNEAQ. The CDR3 has 16 amino acids. V lost 4 bases and J 4 bases, leaving 19 bases between the germline ends. The CDR3 bases are TGTGCCAGCAGCTCATTTCAGACAGGCGTCGGCACTGAAGCTTTCTTT. Encoded protein: CASSSFQTGVGTEAFF.

This rearrangement joins TRBV2 to TRBJ1-1; D gene uncertain. CDR3 length: 14 residues. Trimming removed 4 bases at V and 0 bases at J, with 9 bases between. The V gene's germline CDR1 is SNHLY and CDR2 FYNNEI. CDR3 region: CASSAITVNTEAFF. Here the CDR3 DNA reads TGTGCCAGCAGTGCTATTACAGTGAACACTGAAGCTTTCTTT.

The chain links TRBV28 to TRBJ1-5; TRBD1 is a possible D gene (5 bases). Germline V lookup: CDR1 MDHEN, CDR2 SYDVKM. The CDR3 is made up of 15 amino acids. V lost 7 bases and J 4 bases, leaving 17 bases between the germline ends. Here the CDR3 reads CASTQSWGPNQPQHF. As DNA, the CDR3 is TGTGCCAGCACCCAGAGCTGGGGCCCTAATCAGCCCCAGCATTTT.